This TCR beta chain derives from a study of identical twins. This clonotype was detected a few times. At one end the junction does not follow the germline gene, possibly because of a read error. The CDR3 consists of 16 residues. Germline assignment: CDR1 LGHDT and CDR2 YNNKEL (reference sequence). TCRdb re-analysed the 5' RACE reads in MiXCR, keeping a single row per CDR3 protein. The sample shows about 700,000 distinct CDR3 sequences, approximately 6% of them seen only once. The chain combines TRBV3-1 with TRBJ2-3; 7 bases agree with TRBD2. This receptor was identified in a young man in good health. Sequenced: naive T cells sorted from blood. The CDR3 DNA reads as TGTGCCAGCAGCCAAGATTGGGCTAGCGGTGGAGATACTCAGTATTTT. Amino acids: CASSQDWASGGDTQYF.